Each of the 29 T cell receptor beta chains below was sequenced from the same sample in a study of cytomegalovirus exposure and HLA in healthy donors. The PCR made use of 60 Vbeta and 13 Jbeta primers. TCRdb's table, derived via immunoSEQ multiplex PCR, lists solely in-frame clones and lacks some. The table shows about 170,000 clones, with about 85% occurring only once. Input material: PBMCs. The source of these receptors is a man between 25 and 39 years old in good health and CMV-seropositive.

The chain links TRBV7-2 to TRBJ2-7; 9 bases match TRBD2. The V gene's germline CDR1 is SGHTA and CDR2 FQGNSA. There are 13 residues in the CDR3. V shed 2 bases, J shed 4 bases, and the junction held 0 bases outside the gene matches. CDR3 loop: CASSLTSGYEQYV. In nucleotides, the CDR3 is TGTGCCAGCAGCTTAACTAGCGGGTACGAGCAGTACGTC.

The chain is built from TRBV4-3 and TRBJ2-6; a possible D gene is TRBD2 (6 bases). The germline V gene encodes CDR1 LGHNA and CDR2 YSLEER. Trimming removed 1 base at V and 6 bases at J, with 16 bases between. The CDR3 runs to 17 residues. The CDR3 DNA is TGCGCCAGCAGCCAAGCCCCGCGGGGCGGGAAGGCCAACGTCCTGACTTTC. Its translation: CASSQAPRGGKANVLTF.

The rearrangement links TRBV10-3 to TRBJ2-5; D unclear. The J call may not be correct, given that the DNA end is closer to TRBJ2-7. The germline V gene encodes CDR1 ENHRY and CDR2 SYGVKD. The CDR3 loop spans 14 amino acids. The CDR3 bases are TGTGCCATCAGTGAGTCTAGGAGCTCCTACGAGCAGTACTTC. This encodes CAISESRSSYEQYF.

The chain uses TRBV27 and TRBJ1-1; 7 bases fit TRBD1. The CDR3 spans 16 residues. After removal of 5 bases from V and 2 bases from J, the junction contained 11 bases not matched to a gene. CDR1 is MNHEY, CDR2 SMNVEV, per germline (reference sequence). CDR3 DNA: TGTGCCAGCAGTCCGCGAGTCCAGGGGGGCAACACTGAAGCTTTCTTT. Its protein product is CASSPRVQGGNTEAFF.

The rearrangement joins TRBV7-2 to TRBJ2-3; no reliable D call. Germline V gives CDR1 SGHTA, CDR2 FQGNSA. This CDR3 has 13 residues. V dropped 2 bases and J dropped 8 bases, with 11 bases sitting between them. Here the CDR3 DNA reads TGTGCCAGCAGCTTAATGGAGAGTGGTACGCAGTATTTT. It specifies CASSLMESGTQYF.

The chain links TRBV7-2 to TRBJ2-7; no clear D. V gave up 5 bases and J gave up 4 bases, with 15 bases separating them. CDR1 and CDR2 (germline): SGHTA, FQGNSA. The CDR3 has 14 residues. CDR3 sequence reads: CASSPQASIYEQYV. The CDR3 DNA follows: TGTGCCAGCAGCCCCCAAGCGTCTATTTACGAGCAGTACGTC.

This clone has only one observation. This chain links TRBV5-1 with TRBJ2-5, with D perhaps matching TRBD1 (6 bases). The better agreement between TRBJ2-7 and the DNA end casts doubt on the J call. CDR1 SGHRS and CDR2 YFSETQ come from the germline V gene. CDR3 length: 14 amino acids. CDR3 amino acids: CASSNGQTPYEQYF. The CDR3 DNA reads as TGCGCCAGCAGCAATGGACAGACCCCCTACGAGCAGTACTTC.

The J gene is TRBJ2-2, the V gene TRBV11-3; 8 nucleotides line up with TRBD1. Germline trimming cut 5 bases from V and 4 bases from J; bases unmatched to any gene: 9. The CDR3 covers 16 residues. Per the germline V gene, CDR1 is SGHNT and CDR2 is YENEEA. CDR3 region: CASSRRTGRSTGELFF. In DNA, the CDR3 is TGTGCCAGCAGCCGTCGGACAGGGAGGTCCACCGGGGAGCTGTTTTTT.

The J gene is TRBJ2-3, the V gene TRBV2; D might be TRBD1 (5 bases). Per the germline V gene, CDR1 is SNHLY and CDR2 is FYNNEI. This CDR3 contains 14 residues. The V gene lost 1 base and the J gene lost 10 bases, with 15 bases spanning the gap. The CDR3, as DNA: TGTGCCAGCAGTGAAGGAGCAGGGTTTATTTCGCAGTATTTT. Amino acids: CASSEGAGFISQYF. Filled out from reference TRBV2 and TRBJ2-3, the complete variable domain reads EPEVTQTPSHQVTQMGQEVILRCVPISNHLYFYWYRQILGQKVEFLVSFYNNEISEKSEIFDDQFSVERPDGSNFTLKIRSTKLEDSAMYFCASSEGAGFISQYFGPGTRLTVL.

The V and J genes are TRBV19 and TRBJ2-7; D not resolved. CDR1 and CDR2 from the germline V gene are LNHDA and SQIVND (reference sequence). This CDR3 contains 17 residues. Trimming shortened V by 1 base and J by 0 bases, and 16 bases separated the two germline ends. For the CDR3, the DNA is TGTGCCAGTAGTATAGCCCCCGACGGAATTAGCTCCTACGAGCAGTACGTC. Its translation is CASSIAPDGISSYEQYV.

The rearrangement joins TRBV20-1 to TRBJ1-2; a possible D gene is TRBD1 (5 bases). Per germline, CDR1 DFQATT and CDR2 SNEGSKA (reference sequence). CDR3 size: 10 residues. V dropped 6 bases and J dropped 11 bases, with 13 bases sitting between them. The CDR3, as DNA: TGCAGTGCGGGGCAACGAGGTTACACCTTC. Its protein is CSAGQRGYTF.

The gene calls are TRBV28 and TRBJ2-3; 7 nucleotides match TRBD2. After removal of 6 bases from V and 6 bases from J, the junction contained 18 bases not matched to a gene. The CDR3 consists of 17 residues. The V gene's germline CDR1 is MDHEN and CDR2 SYDVKM. The CDR3 loop reads CASRSTSAPQPFDTQYF. The DNA for the CDR3 is TGTGCCAGCAGGAGTACTAGCGCCCCCCAGCCCTTTGATACGCAGTATTTT. Combining the CDR3 with reference TRBV28 and TRBJ2-3 gives the whole variable domain DVKVTQSSRYLVKRTGEKVFLECVQDMDHENMFWYRQDPGLGLRLIYFSYDVKMKEKGDIPEGYSVSREKKERFSLILESASTNQTSMYLCASRSTSAPQPFDTQYFGPGTRLTVL.

The chain employs TRBV27 and TRBJ1-5; a weak D match, TRBD1 (6 bases). CDR3 length equals 15 residues. The V gene's germline CDR1 is MNHEY and CDR2 SMNVEV (reference sequence). Trimming cost V 5 bases and J 3 bases, with 14 bases left between them. This chain's CDR3 is CASSPRGDNNQPQHF. CDR3 coding DNA: TGTGCCAGCAGTCCCCGAGGGGACAACAATCAGCCCCAGCATTTT.

The rearrangement joins TRBV2 to TRBJ2-5; D may be TRBD1 (5 bases). The CDR3 sequence is 14 residues long. Germline V CDR1 and CDR2: SNHLY, FYNNEI. V was trimmed by 6 bases and J by 2 bases, leaving 13 bases between them. CDR3 bases: TGTGCCAGCAGGGGGCGGTCGGTGCAAGAGACCCAGTACTTC. Translated, it gives CASRGRSVQETQYF.

The chain uses TRBV20-1 and TRBJ2-5, with 7 bases lining up with TRBD2. The V gene's germline CDR1 is DFQATT and CDR2 SNEGSKA (reference sequence). The CDR3 loop spans 11 amino acids. CDR3 residues: CKAGVSETQYF. In nucleotides, the CDR3 is TGCAAGGCGGGAGTGAGTGAGACCCAGTACTTC.

The chain couples TRBV5-1 to TRBJ2-5, with TRBD1 matching over 7 bases. The J call is doubtful: the DNA matches TRBJ2-7 better. CDR3 length: 13 residues. Germline CDR1 reads SGHRS; CDR2 reads YFSETQ. The CDR3 DNA sequence: TGCGCCAGCAGTGGGCAGGGGGTCTACGAGCAGTACTTC. It yields the protein CASSGQGVYEQYF.

The chain links TRBV19 to TRBJ1-2; 12 bases fit TRBD1. V gave up 3 bases and J gave up 7 bases; unmatched junction bases: 9. Germline CDR1 and CDR2: LNHDA and SQIVND (reference sequence). The CDR3 extends over 16 amino acids. The chain's CDR3 is CASSIGGTGGTGGYTF. The CDR3 DNA reads as TGTGCCAGTAGTATTGGCGGGACAGGGGGCACGGGTGGCTACACCTTC.

Here the CDR3 DNA reads TGTGCCAGCAGTGTGGTAGCGGGAGGCCGTACCTACGAGCAGTACTTC. It is translated as CASSVVAGGRTYEQYF. The V and J genes are TRBV6-1 and TRBJ2-7; 10 positions match TRBD2. The CDR3 covers 16 residues. V lost 4 bases to trimming and J lost 2 bases; unmatched junction nucleotides: 8. Germline V lookup: CDR1 MNHNS, CDR2 SASEGT.

The chain employs TRBV5-1 and TRBJ1-1; TRBD1 matches at 9 bases. V shed 3 bases, J shed 5 bases, and the junction held 11 bases outside the gene matches. In germline, CDR1 is SGHRS, CDR2 YFSETQ. The CDR3 covers 16 residues. The CDR3 region has the DNA TGCGCCAGCAGCTGGACCCCCGGGACAGGGAGGACTGAAGCTTTCTTT. As protein: CASSWTPGTGRTEAFF. The full variable domain, completed using reference TRBV5-1 and TRBJ1-1, is KAGVTQTPRYLIKTRGQQVTLSCSPISGHRSVSWYQQTPGQGLQFLFEYFSETQRNKGNFPGRFSGRQFSNSRSEMNVSTLELGDSALYLCASSWTPGTGRTEAFFGQGTRLTVV.

This chain uses TRBV5-4 with TRBJ2-7; the D gene is possibly TRBD1 (6 bases). The CDR3 sequence is 17 residues long. Trimming took off 2 bases at V and 0 bases at J, with 18 bases between the two ends. CDR1 and CDR2 from the germline V gene are SGHNT and YYREEE (reference sequence). The CDR3 reads CASSFWAQGTSSYEQYV. In nucleotides, the CDR3 is TGTGCCAGCAGCTTCTGGGCACAGGGTACCAGCTCCTACGAGCAGTACGTC.

The CDR3 nucleotides read TGTGCCAGCAGCCCAGGGGGCCTCTACGAGCAGTACTTC. Protein product: CASSPGGLYEQYF. The V gene is TRBV11-3, the J gene TRBJ2-7; TRBD1 aligns across 8 bases. Trimming cost V 5 bases and J 3 bases; bases outside gene matches: 3. The CDR3 totals 13 residues. The germline V gene has CDR1 SGHNT and CDR2 YENEEA.

Only one count was recorded for this clone. The rearrangement uses TRBV27 and TRBJ2-7; maybe TRBD2 (7 bases). CDR1 is MNHEY and CDR2 is SMNVEV in the germline V gene (reference sequence). The CDR3 is 19 residues long. Trimming removed 2 bases at V and 3 bases at J, with 26 bases between. The CDR3 DNA follows: TGTGCCAGCAGTTTAACGGGGGGCCGCCCTGGCCTACAATTCTACGAGCAGTACGTC. Amino acids: CASSLTGGRPGLQFYEQYV.

The V call is TRBV11-3, the J call TRBJ2-6; 7 bases line up with TRBD2. The CDR3 runs 15 residues. V lost 5 bases to trimming and J lost 2 bases; unmatched junction nucleotides: 3. Germline assignment: CDR1 SGHNT and CDR2 YENEEA. The CDR3 loop is CASSRGEAGANVLTF. The CDR3 DNA is TGTGCCAGCAGCCGGGGGGAGGCTGGGGCCAACGTCCTGACTTTC. Combining the CDR3 with reference TRBV11-3 and TRBJ2-6 gives the whole variable domain EAGVVQSPRYKIIEKKQPVAFWCNPISGHNTLYWYLQNLGQGPELLIRYENEEAVDDSQLPKDRFSAERLKGVDSTLKIQPAELGDSAVYLCASSRGEAGANVLTFGAGSRLTVL.

This clone was seen just once. The chain uses TRBV11-3 and TRBJ2-2, with 11 bases that match TRBD1. Germline V gene lookup returns CDR1 SGHNT and CDR2 YENEEA. CDR3 length equals 18 residues. V lost 4 bases, J lost 7 bases, and 14 bases stayed unmatched. The CDR3, as DNA: TGTGCCAGCAGCTCCCAATCTAGGGGGACAGGGGGTGACGGGGAGCTGTTTTTT. Its protein product is CASSSQSRGTGGDGELFF.

The gene calls are TRBV5-1 and TRBJ2-2; perhaps TRBD1 as D (5 bases). Trimming shortened V by 7 bases and J by 0 bases, and 19 bases separated the two germline ends. Germline lookup yields CDR1 SGHRS and CDR2 YFSETQ. CDR3 length: 17 amino acids. This CDR3 is CASGGQGLGTNTGELFF. For the CDR3, the DNA is TGCGCCAGCGGCGGTCAGGGCCTAGGGACGAACACCGGGGAGCTGTTTTTT. The complete variable domain, with remaining parts taken from reference TRBV5-1 and TRBJ2-2, reads KAGVTQTPRYLIKTRGQQVTLSCSPISGHRSVSWYQQTPGQGLQFLFEYFSETQRNKGNFPGRFSGRQFSNSRSEMNVSTLELGDSALYLCASGGQGLGTNTGELFFGEGSRLTVL.

This chain connects TRBV7-2 to TRBJ2-3, with D perhaps matching TRBD1 (6 bases). The CDR3 is 13 residues long. V lost 6 bases and J lost 4, with 11 bases in between. Germline V gene sequence: CDR1 SGHTA, CDR2 FQGNSA. The CDR3 spells CASRRGSADTQYF. The CDR3 DNA reads as TGTGCCAGCAGAAGGGGGAGCGCAGATACGCAGTATTTT.

The gene calls are TRBV9 and TRBJ2-5, with 12 positions matching TRBD2. Trimming at V came to 2 bases and at J to 4 bases, leaving 3 bases not matched to a gene. The CDR3 loop spans 15 amino acids. Germline assignment: CDR1 SGDLS and CDR2 YYNGEE. For the CDR3, the DNA is TGTGCCAGCAGCGTGTCGACTAGCGGGAGAGAGACCCAGTACTTC. Its protein product is CASSVSTSGRETQYF.

This CDR3 reads CASSLQGRDTQYF. Here the CDR3 DNA reads TGTGCCAGCAGCCTACAGGGGAGGGATACGCAGTATTTT. This chain joins TRBV7-2 and TRBJ2-3; D is perhaps TRBD1 (7 bases). This CDR3 has 13 amino acids. V was pared by 5 bases and J by 6 bases, with 12 bases between. The V gene's germline CDR1 is SGHTA and CDR2 FQGNSA.

The chain links TRBV19 to TRBJ2-3, with a weak D call TRBD2 (6 bases). The CDR3 extends over 16 amino acids. V lost 6 bases, J lost 6 bases, and 22 bases lay in between. Germline V gene lookup returns CDR1 LNHDA and CDR2 SQIVND (reference sequence). The chain's CDR3 is CASSSGTGGADDTQYF. CDR3 DNA: TGTGCCAGTAGCTCGGGGACTGGCGGCGCGGACGATACGCAGTATTTT.